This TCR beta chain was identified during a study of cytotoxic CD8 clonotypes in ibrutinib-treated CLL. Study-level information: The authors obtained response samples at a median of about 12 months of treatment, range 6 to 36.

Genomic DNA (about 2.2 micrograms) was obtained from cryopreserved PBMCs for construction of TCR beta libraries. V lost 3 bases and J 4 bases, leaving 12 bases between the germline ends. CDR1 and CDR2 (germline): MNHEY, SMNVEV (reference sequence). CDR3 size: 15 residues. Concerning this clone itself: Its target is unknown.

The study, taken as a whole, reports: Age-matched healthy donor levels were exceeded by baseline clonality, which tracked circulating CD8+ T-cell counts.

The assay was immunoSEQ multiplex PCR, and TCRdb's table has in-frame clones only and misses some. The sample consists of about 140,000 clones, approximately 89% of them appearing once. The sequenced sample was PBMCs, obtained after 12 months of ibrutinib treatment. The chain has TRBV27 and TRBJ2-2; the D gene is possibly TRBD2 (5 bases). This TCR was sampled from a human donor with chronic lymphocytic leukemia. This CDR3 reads CASSFRDAGTGELFF. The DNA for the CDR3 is TGTGCCAGCAGTTTCCGGGATGCCGGCACCGGGGAGCTGTTTTTT.